What follows are 18 T cell receptor beta chains derived from one specimen sequenced in a study of T cell changes during pregnancy in multiple sclerosis. Assay used: immunoSEQ multiplex PCR; TCRdb lists only in-frame clones, some missing. The table includes about 80,000 clones, under 95% detected once. The sequencing here drew on peripheral blood, taken before pregnancy. The receptors shown here come from a female donor with multiple sclerosis, enrolled in a pregnancy study.

The CDR3 DNA reads TGTGCCAGCAGTTTCTCACGTGGGACAGACGGCTACACCTTC. Residues: CASSFSRGTDGYTF. The chain recombines TRBV28 with TRBJ1-2; 7 bases line up with TRBD1. This CDR3 region has 14 residues. Germline values: CDR1 MDHEN, CDR2 SYDVKM. V lost 3 bases to trimming and J lost 8 bases; unmatched junction nucleotides: 9.

J is TRBJ2-2 and V is TRBV2; a weak D match, TRBD2 (5 bases). The CDR3 runs to 15 residues. CDR1 and CDR2 from the germline V gene are SNHLY and FYNNEI. With 2 bases removed from V and 3 bases from J, the gap between germline ends came to 10 bases. Written as DNA, the CDR3 is TGTGCCAGCAGTGAAAGGAGGACTTACACCGGGGAGCTGTTTTTT. Its protein product is CASSERRTYTGELFF.

This chain uses TRBV5-1 with TRBJ2-2; D uncertain. V was trimmed by 0 bases and J by 5 bases, leaving 11 bases between them. CDR3 length: 15 amino acids. Per germline, CDR1 SGHRS and CDR2 YFSETQ. DNA for the CDR3: TGCGCCAGCAGCTTGGATCCTCTCGGGACCGGGGAGCTGTTTTTT. Encoded protein: CASSLDPLGTGELFF.

The V and J genes are TRBV18 and TRBJ2-7, with TRBD1 as a possible D gene (6 bases). CDR1 and CDR2 from the germline V gene are KGHSH and LQKENI. Trimming took 3 bases from V and 3 from J, leaving 18 bases between them. This CDR3 is built from 16 residues. CDR3 residues: CASSPVAGVGHYEQYF. The CDR3 nucleotides are TGTGCCAGCTCACCCGTTGCAGGGGTAGGCCACTACGAGCAGTACTTC.

The chain employs TRBV19 and TRBJ2-1; 13 nucleotides agree with TRBD2. CDR3 length equals 16 residues. Trimming at V came to 1 base and at J to 7 bases, leaving 4 bases not matched to a gene. Germline lookup yields CDR1 LNHDA and CDR2 SQIVND (reference sequence). The CDR3 spells CASSIVSLAGGNEQFF. The CDR3 coding sequence is TGTGCCAGTAGTATAGTATCACTAGCGGGAGGGAATGAGCAGTTCTTC.

The rearrangement joins TRBV14 to TRBJ2-2; 12 nucleotides align to TRBD2. The CDR3 length is 15 residues. Trimming took 5 bases from V and 6 from J; bases not matched to a gene: 4. Germline CDR1 reads SGHDN; CDR2 reads FVKESK. The CDR3 loop reads CASSYRLAGAGELFF. DNA for the CDR3: TGTGCCAGCAGCTACAGACTAGCGGGAGCCGGGGAGCTGTTTTTT.

This clone was detected once. This chain connects TRBV25-1 to TRBJ1-2; no clear D gene. This CDR3 region has 14 residues. From germline, CDR1 is MGHDK and CDR2 SYGVNS. The V gene lost 3 bases and the J gene lost 6 bases, with 14 bases spanning the gap. Here the CDR3 DNA reads TGTGCCAGCAGTGACCGGGATTACTTTGATGGCTACACCTTC. As protein: CASSDRDYFDGYTF.

The rearrangement links TRBV28 to TRBJ1-1; 10 positions agree with TRBD1. The CDR3 sequence is 17 residues long. CDR1 MDHEN and CDR2 SYDVKM come from the germline V gene. The junction had 12 bases not matched to a gene; V was cut back by 8 bases and J by 0 bases. In DNA, the CDR3 is TGTGCCAGCGGACAAATCGGGACAGGGGCTTTGAACACTGAAGCTTTCTTT. Amino acids: CASGQIGTGALNTEAFF.

This CDR3 is CASRVREGPHEQYF. The CDR3 nucleotides read TGTGCCAGCAGAGTCCGGGAAGGGCCCCACGAGCAGTACTTC. The V call is TRBV28, the J call TRBJ2-7; a weak D match, TRBD2 (5 bases). The V end was cut by 6 bases, the J end by 5 bases, with 17 bases between. Germline assignment: CDR1 MDHEN and CDR2 SYDVKM. This CDR3 contains 14 residues.

The chain uses TRBV7-9 and TRBJ2-3; tentative D call: TRBD2 (5 bases). The CDR3 is 14 residues long. Germline CDR1 is SEHNR and CDR2 is FQNEAQ (reference sequence). V lost 3 bases, J lost 1 base, and 8 bases lay in between. The CDR3 here is CASSFEGGTDTQYF. CDR3 nucleotide sequence: TGTGCCAGCAGCTTCGAGGGAGGCACAGATACGCAGTATTTT.

The chain links TRBV28 to TRBJ1-2, with D possibly being TRBD1 (5 bases). CDR1 is MDHEN and CDR2 is SYDVKM in the germline V gene. The V and J ends lost 3 bases and 2 bases respectively, with 10 bases between them. The CDR3 runs 14 residues. DNA for the CDR3: TGTGCCAGCAGTTTTGGGGGAGGAAACTATGGCTACACCTTC. Its translation is CASSFGGGNYGYTF.

The V gene is TRBV28, the J gene TRBJ2-2, with 8 bases aligning to TRBD2. CDR1 is MDHEN, CDR2 SYDVKM, per germline. This CDR3 spans 14 amino acids. The ends lost 5 bases at V and 8 bases at J; junction bases unmatched: 7. As DNA, the CDR3 is TGTGCCAGCAGTAAAGGACTAGCTCTGGGGGAGCTGTTTTTT. Its translation is CASSKGLALGELFF.

This chain connects TRBV4-3 to TRBJ1-2; unclear D gene. The CDR3 is 15 amino acids. Germline V gives CDR1 LGHNA, CDR2 YSLEER. Trimming pared 0 bases from V and 9 bases from J, leaving 17 bases between. This CDR3 is CASSQDVGPPGSYTF. In DNA, the CDR3 is TGCGCCAGCAGCCAAGACGTCGGGCCCCCGGGAAGCTACACCTTC.

This clone was seen only once. The V and J genes are TRBV15 and TRBJ2-7; 7 positions agree with TRBD1. The length of the CDR3 is 16 residues. Germline trimming cut 5 bases from V and 5 bases from J; bases unmatched to any gene: 15. CDR1 is LNHNV and CDR2 is YYDKDF in the germline V gene (reference sequence). CDR3 residues: CATSGSGTEGFDEQYF. CDR3 DNA: TGTGCCACCAGCGGCTCCGGGACAGAAGGGTTTGACGAGCAGTACTTC. The full variable domain, rest sourced from reference TRBV15 and TRBJ2-7, is DAMVIQNPRYQVTQFGKPVTLSCSQTLNHNVMYWYQQKSSQAPKLLFHYYDKDFNNEADTPDNFQSRRPNTSFCFLDIRSPGLGDTAMYLCATSGSGTEGFDEQYFGPGTRLTVT.

V gene TRBV7-9 combines with J gene TRBJ2-7, with 11 nucleotides matching TRBD2. CDR1 SEHNR and CDR2 FQNEAQ come from the germline V gene (reference sequence). With V trimmed by 6 bases and J by 4 bases, 2 bases remained unmatched. The CDR3 is 13 residues long. This chain's CDR3 is CASRGLAAYEQYF. CDR3 sequence (DNA): TGTGCCAGCAGGGGACTAGCGGCGTACGAGCAGTACTTC.

This chain links TRBV25-1 with TRBJ2-7, with 9 bases lining up with TRBD2. The V segment lost 8 bases and the J segment 0 bases; nucleotides outside the gene matches: 2. The CDR3 runs to 13 residues. Germline CDR1 and CDR2: MGHDK and SYGVNS. DNA for the CDR3: TGTGCCAGCGAGCGGGAGGCCTCCTACGAGCAGTACTTC. Amino acid sequence: CASEREASYEQYF.

This chain links TRBV11-1 with TRBJ2-1; 11 nucleotides line up with TRBD2. This CDR3 contains 16 residues. The J segment lost 6 bases and the V segment lost 3 bases, leaving 7 bases of the junction unmatched. Germline CDR1 is SGHAT and CDR2 is FQDESV (reference sequence). As DNA, the CDR3 is TGTGCCAGCAGCTTCACCGGGACTAGCGGCCCCAATGAGCAGTTCTTC. It is translated as CASSFTGTSGPNEQFF.

CDR3 in DNA: TGTGCCAACCGGGGTGACGGCGAGCAGTACTTC. Encoded protein: CANRGDGEQYF. J is TRBJ2-7 and V is TRBV7-3; the D gene is possibly TRBD2 (5 bases). V dropped 10 bases and J dropped 6 bases, with 13 bases sitting between them. CDR1 and CDR2 (germline): SGHTA, FQGTGA. CDR3 length: 11 residues.